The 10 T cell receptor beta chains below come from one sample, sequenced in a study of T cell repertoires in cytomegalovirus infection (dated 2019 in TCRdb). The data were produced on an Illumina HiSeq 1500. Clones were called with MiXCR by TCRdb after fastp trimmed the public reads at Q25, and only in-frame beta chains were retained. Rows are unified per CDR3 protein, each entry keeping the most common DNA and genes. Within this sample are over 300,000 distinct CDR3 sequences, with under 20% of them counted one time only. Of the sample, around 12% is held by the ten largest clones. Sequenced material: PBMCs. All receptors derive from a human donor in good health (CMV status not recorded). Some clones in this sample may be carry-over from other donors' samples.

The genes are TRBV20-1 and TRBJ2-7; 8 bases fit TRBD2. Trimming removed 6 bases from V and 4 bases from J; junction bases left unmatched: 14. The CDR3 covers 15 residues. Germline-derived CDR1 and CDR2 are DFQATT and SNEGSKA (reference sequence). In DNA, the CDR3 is TGCAGTGCCCCGAGGTCGGGAGGGACCAGTTACGAGCAGTACTTC. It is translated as CSAPRSGGTSYEQYF.

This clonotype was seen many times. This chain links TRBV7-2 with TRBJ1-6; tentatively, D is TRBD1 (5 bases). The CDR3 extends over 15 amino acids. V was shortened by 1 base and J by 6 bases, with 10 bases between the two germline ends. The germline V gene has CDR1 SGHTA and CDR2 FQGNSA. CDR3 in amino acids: CASSLGKGTNSPLHF. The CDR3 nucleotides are TGTGCCAGCAGCTTAGGAAAGGGGACTAATTCACCCCTCCACTTT.

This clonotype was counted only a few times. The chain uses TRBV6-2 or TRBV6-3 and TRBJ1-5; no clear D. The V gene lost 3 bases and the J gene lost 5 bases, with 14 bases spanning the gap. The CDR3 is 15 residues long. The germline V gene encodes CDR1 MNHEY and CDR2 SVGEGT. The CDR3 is CASSYWAGLDQPQHF. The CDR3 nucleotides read TGTGCCAGCAGTTATTGGGCAGGATTAGATCAGCCCCAGCATTTT.

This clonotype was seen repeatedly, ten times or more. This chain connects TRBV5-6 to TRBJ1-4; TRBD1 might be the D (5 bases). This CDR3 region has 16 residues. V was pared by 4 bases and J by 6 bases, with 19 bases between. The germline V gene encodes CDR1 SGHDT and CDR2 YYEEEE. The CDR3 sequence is CASSGLAGWMDEKLFF. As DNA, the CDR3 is TGTGCCAGCAGCGGATTAGCAGGGTGGATGGATGAAAAACTGTTTTTT.

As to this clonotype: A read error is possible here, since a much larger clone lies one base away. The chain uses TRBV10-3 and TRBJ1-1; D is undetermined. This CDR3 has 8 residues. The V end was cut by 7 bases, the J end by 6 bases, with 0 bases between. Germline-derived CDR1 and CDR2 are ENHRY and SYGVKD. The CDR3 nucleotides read TGTGCCATCACTGAAGCTTTCTTT. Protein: CAITEAFF.

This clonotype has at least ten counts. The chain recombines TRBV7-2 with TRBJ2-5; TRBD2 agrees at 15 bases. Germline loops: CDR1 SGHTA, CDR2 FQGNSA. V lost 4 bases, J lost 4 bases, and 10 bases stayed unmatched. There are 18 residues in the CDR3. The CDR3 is CASSSPWTSGGARETQYF. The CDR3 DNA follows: TGTGCCAGCAGCTCTCCATGGACTAGCGGGGGGGCCCGAGAGACCCAGTACTTC.

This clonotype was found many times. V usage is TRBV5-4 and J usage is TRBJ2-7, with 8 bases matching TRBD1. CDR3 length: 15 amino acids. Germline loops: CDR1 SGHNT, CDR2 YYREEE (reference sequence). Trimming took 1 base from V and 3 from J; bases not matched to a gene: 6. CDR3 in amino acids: CASSLSVTGVYEQYF. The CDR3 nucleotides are TGTGCCAGCAGCTTGTCTGTGACAGGGGTCTACGAGCAGTACTTC.

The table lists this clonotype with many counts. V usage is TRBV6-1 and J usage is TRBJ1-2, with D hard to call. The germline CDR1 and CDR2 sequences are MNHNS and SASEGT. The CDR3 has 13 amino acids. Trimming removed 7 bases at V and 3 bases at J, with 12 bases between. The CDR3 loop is CASTLETHYGYTF. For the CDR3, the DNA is TGTGCCAGCACCCTAGAGACACACTATGGCTACACCTTC.

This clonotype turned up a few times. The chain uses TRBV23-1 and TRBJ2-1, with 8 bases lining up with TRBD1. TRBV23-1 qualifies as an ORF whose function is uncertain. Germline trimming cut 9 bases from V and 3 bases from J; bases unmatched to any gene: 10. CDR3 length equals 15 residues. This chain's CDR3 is CARQVCGTGYNEQFF. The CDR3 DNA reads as TGCGCCAGACAGGTCTGTGGGACAGGCTACAATGAGCAGTTCTTC.

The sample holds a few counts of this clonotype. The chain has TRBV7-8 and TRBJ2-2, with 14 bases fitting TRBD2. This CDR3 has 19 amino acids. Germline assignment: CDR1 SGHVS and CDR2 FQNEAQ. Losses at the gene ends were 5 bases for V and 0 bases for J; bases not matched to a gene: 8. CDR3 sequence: CASSRTSGGPPTNTGELFF. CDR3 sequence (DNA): TGTGCCAGCAGCCGGACTAGCGGGGGGCCCCCCACGAACACCGGGGAGCTGTTTTTT.